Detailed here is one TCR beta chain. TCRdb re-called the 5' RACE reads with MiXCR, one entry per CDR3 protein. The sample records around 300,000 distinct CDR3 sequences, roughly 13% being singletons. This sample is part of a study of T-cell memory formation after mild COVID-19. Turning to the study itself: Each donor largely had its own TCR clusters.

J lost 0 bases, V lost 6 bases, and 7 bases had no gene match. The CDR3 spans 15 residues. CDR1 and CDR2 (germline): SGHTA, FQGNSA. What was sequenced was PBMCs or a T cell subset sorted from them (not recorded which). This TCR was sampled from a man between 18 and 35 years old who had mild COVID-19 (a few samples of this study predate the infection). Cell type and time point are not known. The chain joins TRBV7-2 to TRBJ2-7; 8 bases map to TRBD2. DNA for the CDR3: TGTGCCAGCAGATTCGGACTAGCTAGCTCCTACGAGCAGTACTTC. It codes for CASRFGLASSYEQYF.